The 26 T cell receptor beta chains listed next were all sequenced from one sample in a study of shared clonotypes between healthy human individuals. Measured with immunoSEQ multiplex PCR; TCRdb has only the in-frame clones, and not every one. The sample contains 400,000 to 600,000 clones, roughly 79% of which appear only once. The sample taken for sequencing was PBMCs. The receptor source for this set is a woman between 40 and 50 years old in good health. Some clones in this sample may be carry-over from other donors' samples.

This clone was counted a few times. The chain recombines TRBV18 with TRBJ2-7, with TRBD2 matching over 11 bases. The trim removed 4 bases at V and 5 bases at J, leaving 7 bases unmatched. The germline CDR1 and CDR2 sequences are KGHSH and LQKENI. CDR3 length equals 15 residues. The CDR3 sequence: CASSQTSGSIDEQYF. The CDR3, as DNA: TGTGCCAGCTCACAAACTAGCGGGAGCATCGACGAGCAGTACTTC.

V is TRBV28 and J is TRBJ2-5, with 7 bases that match TRBD1. CDR1 is MDHEN, CDR2 SYDVKM, per germline. CDR3 length equals 17 residues. Trimming at V came to 8 bases and at J to 2 bases, leaving 17 bases not matched to a gene. DNA for the CDR3: TGTGCCAGCCACAGAAACCGACAGGGAAGAGGACAAGAGACCCAGTACTTC. Its protein product is CASHRNRQGRGQETQYF.

V and J are TRBV5-4 and TRBJ2-1; D is unresolved. The CDR3 totals 13 residues. The germline V gene has CDR1 SGHNT and CDR2 YYREEE (reference sequence). V lost 2 bases and J lost 3, with 6 bases in between. The DNA of the CDR3 is TGTGCCAGCAGCTTAACTGTCTACAATGAGCAGTTCTTC. It specifies CASSLTVYNEQFF.

This clone was counted once. This sequence joins TRBV30 and TRBJ1-5; D remains ambiguous. Germline-derived CDR1 and CDR2 are GTSNPN and SVGIG (reference sequence). The CDR3 consists of 12 residues. The V end was cut by 5 bases, the J end by 7 bases, with 12 bases between. CDR3 DNA sequence: TGTGCCTGGTCCGGTCCTAGCCAGCCCCAGCATTTT. Its translation is CAWSGPSQPQHF.

The V gene is TRBV9, the J gene TRBJ2-7; 10 nucleotides agree with TRBD1. The CDR3 totals 15 residues. V lost 0 bases and J lost 4; bases outside the gene matches: 4. CDR1 and CDR2 (germline): SGDLS, YYNGEE. CDR3 DNA: TGTGCCAGCAGCGTAGGACAGGGGGCGGTTTACGAGCAGTACTTC. Its protein product is CASSVGQGAVYEQYF.

V is TRBV18 and J is TRBJ2-6; perhaps TRBD1 as D (6 bases). The CDR3 runs 16 residues. CDR1 KGHSH and CDR2 LQKENI come from the germline V gene. Trimming stripped 6 bases from V and 0 bases from J, with 12 bases between. The CDR3 DNA reads TGTGCCAGCTCTGGGGGCCCAAGCTCTGGGGCCAACGTCCTGACTTTC. It encodes CASSGGPSSGANVLTF.

The chain uses TRBV5-1 and TRBJ2-7, with D possibly matching TRBD2 (6 bases). V shed 0 bases and J shed 6 bases, with 13 bases lying between them. Germline V CDR1 and CDR2: SGHRS, YFSETQ. The CDR3 covers 14 residues. DNA of the CDR3: TGCGCCAGCAGCTTGGCGCGGGGTAGCCGCGAGCAGTACTTC. Amino acid sequence: CASSLARGSREQYF.

The chain couples TRBV29-1 to TRBJ2-2, with D possibly being TRBD1 (5 bases). The length of the CDR3 is 14 residues. Germline-derived CDR1 and CDR2 are SQVTM and ANQGSEA. V was shortened by 4 bases and J by 0 bases, with 9 bases between the two germline ends. CDR3 residues: CSVADISNTGELFF. CDR3 DNA sequence: TGCAGCGTTGCGGACATTTCGAACACCGGGGAGCTGTTTTTT.

The chain is built from TRBV4-3 and TRBJ1-1, with TRBD1 matching over 7 bases. After removal of 4 bases from V and 4 bases from J, the junction contained 9 bases not matched to a gene. This CDR3 region has 15 residues. Germline V gene lookup returns CDR1 LGHNA and CDR2 YSLEER. The CDR3, as DNA: TGCGCCAGCAGCCCCGGGACAGCGCTGGCCACTGAAGCTTTCTTT. This gives the protein CASSPGTALATEAFF.

The chain recombines TRBV28 with TRBJ1-5; D possibly corresponds to TRBD1 (5 bases). The CDR3 loop spans 15 amino acids. The V gene lost 6 bases and the J gene lost 0 bases, with 12 bases spanning the gap. Germline CDR1 reads MDHEN; CDR2 reads SYDVKM. CDR3 sequence reads: CASSRPGVSNQPQHF. CDR3 nucleotide sequence: TGTGCCAGCAGCCGACCGGGGGTTAGCAATCAGCCCCAGCATTTT. Drawing the rest from reference TRBV28 and TRBJ1-5, the complete variable domain is DVKVTQSSRYLVKRTGEKVFLECVQDMDHENMFWYRQDPGLGLRLIYFSYDVKMKEKGDIPEGYSVSREKKERFSLILESASTNQTSMYLCASSRPGVSNQPQHFGDGTRLSIL.

This clone was counted between two and nine times. The genes are TRBV19 and TRBJ1-1; no reliable D call. The CDR3 is made up of 13 amino acids. Germline V CDR1 and CDR2: LNHDA, SQIVND (reference sequence). Trimming removed 1 base from V and 4 bases from J, with 7 bases in between. Written as DNA, the CDR3 is TGTGCCAGTAGTATAGTCACATCCACTGAAGCTTTCTTT. This sequence encodes CASSIVTSTEAFF. The complete variable domain, with remaining parts taken from reference TRBV19 and TRBJ1-1, reads DGGITQSPKYLFRKEGQNVTLSCEQNLNHDAMYWYRQDPGQGLRLIYYSQIVNDFQKGDIAEGYSVSREKKESFPLTVTSAQKNPTAFYLCASSIVTSTEAFFGQGTRLTVV.

This clone was counted at least ten times. V is TRBV9 and J is TRBJ1-5; D remains ambiguous. The germline V gene has CDR1 SGDLS and CDR2 YYNGEE. The CDR3 is 15 amino acids. The V end was cut by 0 bases, the J end by 4 bases, with 11 bases between. CDR3 nucleotides: TGTGCCAGCAGCGTAGGTGACGGACTAAATCAGCCCCAGCATTTT. Translation: CASSVGDGLNQPQHF.

The V gene is TRBV19, the J gene TRBJ1-3; 7 nucleotides line up with TRBD1. Germline assignment: CDR1 LNHDA and CDR2 SQIVND (reference sequence). V shed 5 bases and J 0 bases; nucleotides not matched to a gene: 4. CDR3 size: 15 residues. CDR3 bases: TGTGCCAGTAGTTGGGGACAGAACTCTGGAAACACCATATATTTT. It codes for CASSWGQNSGNTIYF.

This clone was detected only a few times. Other DNA sequences of this sample code for an identical CDR3. The chain joins TRBV4-2 to TRBJ1-1; no firm D call. V was trimmed by 0 bases and J by 2 bases, leaving 4 bases between them. This CDR3 contains 13 residues. CDR1 and CDR2 (germline): LGHNA, YNFKEQ. CDR3 coding DNA: TGTGCCAGCAGCCAAGATCTTAACACTGAAGCTTTCTTT. It codes for CASSQDLNTEAFF.

This clone was counted between two and nine times. The chain combines TRBV6-5 with TRBJ1-1; D is uncertain. This CDR3 is 13 amino acids long. Germline assignment: CDR1 MNHEY and CDR2 SVGAGI. Deletions cut 0 bases from V and 3 bases from J, with 5 bases between. CDR3 nucleotides: TGTGCCAGCAGTTACTCACCGGACACTGAAGCTTTCTTT. Residues: CASSYSPDTEAFF.

In this sample, this clone turned up once. The chain employs TRBV28 and TRBJ2-3; no definite D call. The CDR3 consists of 12 residues. Looked up from germline, CDR1 is MDHEN and CDR2 is SYDVKM. The germline V and J ends were trimmed by 4 bases and 6 bases, with 8 bases remaining between them. The CDR3 nucleotides read TGTGCCAGCAGTTCGGACCGGGATACGCAGTATTTT. This codes for CASSSDRDTQYF.

This chain joins TRBV9 and TRBJ2-2; 12 bases line up with TRBD1. With V trimmed by 2 bases and J by 2 bases, 7 bases remained unmatched. Germline-derived CDR1 and CDR2 are SGDLS and YYNGEE. The length of the CDR3 is 18 residues. The CDR3 spells CASSVGTGGPTNTGELFF. The DNA of the CDR3 is TGTGCCAGCAGCGTCGGGACAGGGGGCCCCACCAACACCGGGGAGCTGTTTTTT. The full variable domain, completed using reference TRBV9 and TRBJ2-2, is DSGVTQTPKHLITATGQRVTLRCSPRSGDLSVYWYQQSLDQGLQFLIQYYNGEERAKGNILERFSAQQFPDLHSELNLSSLELGDSALYFCASSVGTGGPTNTGELFFGEGSRLTVL.

This clone has more than one count but fewer than ten. J is TRBJ2-2 and V is TRBV18, with D unresolved. The CDR3 covers 13 residues. Trimming took 4 bases from V and 3 from J, leaving 6 bases between them. Germline-derived CDR1 and CDR2 are KGHSH and LQKENI. The CDR3 nucleotides are TGTGCCAGCTCACGCTCCGACACCGGGGAGCTGTTTTTT. It yields the protein CASSRSDTGELFF.

This chain links TRBV6-4 with TRBJ2-1; D might be TRBD1 (6 bases). The CDR3 has 14 residues. V lost 6 bases and J 9 bases, leaving 18 bases between the germline ends. In germline, CDR1 is MRHNA, CDR2 SNTAGT. This CDR3 is CASSQGHSEGEQFF. DNA of the CDR3: TGTGCCAGCAGCCAGGGACATAGCGAAGGTGAGCAGTTCTTC.

This chain connects TRBV19 to TRBJ1-4, with 9 bases fitting TRBD1. The trim removed 6 bases at V and 7 bases at J, leaving 3 bases unmatched. This CDR3 region has 13 residues. Germline lookup yields CDR1 LNHDA and CDR2 SQIVND (reference sequence). CDR3 sequence reads: CASRPDRGEKLFF. CDR3 nucleotides: TGTGCCAGTAGACCGGACAGGGGTGAAAAACTGTTTTTT.

The J gene is TRBJ2-1, the V gene TRBV28; 10 bases align to TRBD2. Germline-derived CDR1 and CDR2 are MDHEN and SYDVKM. The CDR3 totals 15 residues. The trim removed 5 bases at V and 8 bases at J, leaving 9 bases unmatched. The CDR3 reads CASSTKGLATDEQFF. The CDR3 DNA reads TGTGCCAGCAGTACCAAGGGACTAGCGACGGATGAGCAGTTCTTC.

The genes are TRBV28 and TRBJ1-5; the match to TRBD1 covers 8 bases. This CDR3 is built from 15 residues. The V gene end was trimmed by 2 bases and the J gene end by 5 bases; junction bases not matched to a gene: 5. Germline values: CDR1 MDHEN, CDR2 SYDVKM. The CDR3 loop reads CASSLGTGVYQPQHF. Written as DNA, the CDR3 is TGTGCCAGCAGTTTAGGGACAGGCGTATATCAGCCCCAGCATTTT.

This clone was seen a handful of times. J is TRBJ1-1 and V is TRBV11-2, with TRBD1 as a possible D gene (5 bases). CDR1 is SGHAT and CDR2 is FQNNGV in the germline V gene. The CDR3 contains 13 residues. The V end lost 4 bases, the J end lost 5 bases, and 11 bases lay between the germline ends. The CDR3 here is CASSYGAATEAFF. For the CDR3, the DNA is TGTGCCAGCAGCTACGGGGCGGCTACTGAAGCTTTCTTT.

Written as DNA, the CDR3 is TGTGCCAGCAGTGAAGCCGGGGGGGCTGATTACAATGAGCAGTTCTTC. It translates to CASSEAGGADYNEQFF. This chain connects TRBV6-1 to TRBJ2-1, with TRBD2 identical over 8 bases. The V gene end was trimmed by 0 bases and the J gene end by 4 bases; junction bases not matched to a gene: 5. Germline V gene data show CDR1 as MNHNS and CDR2 as SASEGT. This CDR3 has 16 residues.

For this clone: Other DNA sequences in the sample encode the same CDR3. This chain joins TRBV18 and TRBJ1-4, with D hard to call. CDR1 and CDR2 (germline): KGHSH, LQKENI. V lost 3 bases and J 0 bases, leaving 5 bases between the germline ends. This CDR3 is built from 14 residues. Written as DNA, the CDR3 is TGTGCCAGCTCACCGGGTGCAACTAATGAAAAACTGTTTTTT. Protein: CASSPGATNEKLFF.

This rearrangement joins TRBV5-1 to TRBJ2-3, with 9 bases identical to TRBD2. V lost 0 bases to trimming and J lost 0 bases; unmatched junction nucleotides: 2. The CDR3 consists of 16 residues. Per germline, CDR1 SGHRS and CDR2 YFSETQ. As DNA, the CDR3 is TGCGCCAGCAGCTTGGCTAGCGGGACAAGCACAGATACGCAGTATTTT. This sequence encodes CASSLASGTSTDTQYF.